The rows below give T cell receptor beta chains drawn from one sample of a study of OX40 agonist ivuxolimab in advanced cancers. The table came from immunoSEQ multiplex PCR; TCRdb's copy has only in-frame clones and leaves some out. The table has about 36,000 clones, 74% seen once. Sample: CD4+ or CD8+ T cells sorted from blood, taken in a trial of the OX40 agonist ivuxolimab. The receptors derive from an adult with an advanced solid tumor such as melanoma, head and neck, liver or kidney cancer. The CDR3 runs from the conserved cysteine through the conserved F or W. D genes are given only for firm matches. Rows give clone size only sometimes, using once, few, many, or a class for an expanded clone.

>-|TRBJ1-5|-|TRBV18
TGTGCCAGCTCACCACAGGGGCAGGGCAATCAGCCCCAGCATTTT
CASSPQGQGNQPQHF
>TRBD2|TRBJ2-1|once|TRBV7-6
TGTGCCAGCAGCCCCCGGACTAGCCACAATGAGCAGTTCTTC
CASSPRTSHNEQFF
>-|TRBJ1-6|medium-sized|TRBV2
TGTGCCAGCAGTGAGGCACGGGTGAATTCACCCCTCCACTTT
CASSEARVNSPLHF
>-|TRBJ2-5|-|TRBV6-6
TGTGCCAGCAGTTACTCTGGGGGGGCCGTGAAGACCCAGTACTTC
CASSYSGGAVKTQYF
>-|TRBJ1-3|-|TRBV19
TGTGCCAGTAAAGCGGGGGGGCGTCGGGCTACAACTGGAAACACCATATATTTT
CASKAGGRRATTGNTIYF
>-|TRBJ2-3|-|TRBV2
TGTGCCAGCAGTGCTTTAGGGACAGATACGCAGTATTTT
CASSALGTDTQYF
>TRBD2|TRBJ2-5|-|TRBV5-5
TGTGCCAGCAGCTTGGCTCTAGCGGGGGGACAAGAGACCCAGTACTTC
CASSLALAGGQETQYF
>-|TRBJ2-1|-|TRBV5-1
TGCGCCAGCAGCTTGGTGCAGACTAGAGTAGGTGAGCAGTTCTTC
CASSLVQTRVGEQFF
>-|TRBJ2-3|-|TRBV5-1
TGCGCCAGCAGCTTGGTCGGCGGGTCCACAGATACGCAGTATTTT
CASSLVGGSTDTQYF
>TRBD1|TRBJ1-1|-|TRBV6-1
TGTGCCAACAGGGGGCGCGGAGGCACTGAAGCTTTCTTT
CANRGRGGTEAFF
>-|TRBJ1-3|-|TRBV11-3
TGTGCCAGCAGCTTGTTTTCGCTGTTCTCTGGAAACACCATATATTTT
CASSLFSLFSGNTIYF
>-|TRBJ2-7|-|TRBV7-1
TGTGCCAGCAGCTTAGTAGCAGGGGCTTACGAGCAGTACTTC
CASSLVAGAYEQYF
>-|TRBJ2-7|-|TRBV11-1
TGTGCCAGCAGCGTAGAAGGGATAGAGCGGGCGTACTACGAGCAGTACTTC
CASSVEGIERAYYEQYF
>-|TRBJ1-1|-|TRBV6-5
TGTGCCAGCAGTTACTTAGGGTCCACTGAAGCTTTCTTT
CASSYLGSTEAFF
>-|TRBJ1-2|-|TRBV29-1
TGCAGCGTTGAACTAGCGGGTTCAGGAGACTATGGCTACACCTTC
CSVELAGSGDYGYTF
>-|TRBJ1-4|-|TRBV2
TGTGCCAGCAGGTTGACAGTTTCCAATGAAAAACTGTTTTTT
CASRLTVSNEKLFF
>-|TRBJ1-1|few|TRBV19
TGTGCCAGTAGTCCCTGGACGGGTAACACTGAAGCTTTCTTT
CASSPWTGNTEAFF
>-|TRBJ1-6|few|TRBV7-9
TGTGCCAGCAGCGTAGAGGTTAATTCACCCCTCCACTTT
CASSVEVNSPLHF
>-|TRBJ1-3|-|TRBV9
TGTGCCAGCAGCGCCAGCTTATCCGGAAACACCATATATTTT
CASSASLSGNTIYF
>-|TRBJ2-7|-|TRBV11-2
TGTGCCAGCAGCTTGGTAATAGGGGGGGCCTACGAGCAGTACTTC
CASSLVIGGAYEQYF
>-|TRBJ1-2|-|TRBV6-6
TGTGCCAGCAGTTACATCCGGGGGCAAAACTATGGCTACACCTTC
CASSYIRGQNYGYTF
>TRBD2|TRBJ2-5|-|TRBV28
TGTGCCAGCAGTATCGGACTAGCGGGGACCCAGTACTTC
CASSIGLAGTQYF
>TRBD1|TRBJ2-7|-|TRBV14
TGTGCCAGCAGCCAAGCCGGGACAGGGACCTACGAGCAGTACTTC
CASSQAGTGTYEQYF
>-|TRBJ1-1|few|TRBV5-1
TGCGCCAGCAGCAGGGAGGGACGGTCTGAAGCTTTCTTT
CASSREGRSEAFF
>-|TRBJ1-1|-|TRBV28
TGTGCCAGCAGCTGGGGTTCTGACAGGGAAGCTTTCTTT
CASSWGSDREAFF
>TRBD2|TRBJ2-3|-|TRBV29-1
TGCAGCTCAGGGACTAGCGGGGCCTCCAATACGCAGTATTTT
CSSGTSGASNTQYF
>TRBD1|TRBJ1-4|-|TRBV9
TGTGCCAGCAGCGTAGATGGACAGGAGGATGAAAAACTGTTTTTT
CASSVDGQEDEKLFF
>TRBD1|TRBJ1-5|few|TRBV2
TGTGCCAGCAGGACAGGGGGAGGTAATCAGCCCCAGCATTTT
CASRTGGGNQPQHF
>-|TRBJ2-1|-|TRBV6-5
TGTGCCAGCAGTTACTCGTGGCGACAGCACAATGAGCAGTTCTTC
CASSYSWRQHNEQFF
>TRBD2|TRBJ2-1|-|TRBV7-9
TGTGCCAGCAGCTTAGTAGGGCGGGGGGGCCTGTATGAGCAGTTCTTC
CASSLVGRGGLYEQFF
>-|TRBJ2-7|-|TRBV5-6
TGTGCCAGCAGCTCCCGGGACGGATCATGGGAGCAGTACTTC
CASSSRDGSWEQYF
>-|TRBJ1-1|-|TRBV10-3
TGTGCCATCAGTGACGGACCAAGTACTGAAGCTTTCTTT
CAISDGPSTEAFF
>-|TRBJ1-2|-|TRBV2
TGTGCCAGCACGCAGGGGCCCGCTGGCTACACCTTC
CASTQGPAGYTF
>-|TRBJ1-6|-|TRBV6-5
TGTGCCAGCAGTTACTCCCTATATAATTCACCCCTCCACTTT
CASSYSLYNSPLHF
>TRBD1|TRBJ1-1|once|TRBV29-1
TGCAGCGTCAGAGGACAGGGGGGGACTGAAGCTTTCTTT
CSVRGQGGTEAFF
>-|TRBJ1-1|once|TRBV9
TGTGCCAGCAGCGTAGGAGAAGGGAACACTGAAGCTTTCTTT
CASSVGEGNTEAFF
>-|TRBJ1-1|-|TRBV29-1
TGCAGCGGCTTTAGGGACTCTTTTGGAGCTTTCTTT
CSGFRDSFGAFF
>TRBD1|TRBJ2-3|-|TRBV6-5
TGTGCCAGCAGTAGATACAGGGGTGGCACAGATACGCAGTATTTT
CASSRYRGGTDTQYF
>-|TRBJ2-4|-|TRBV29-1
TGCAGCGTTGCCGGTCGGGGCATTCAGTACTTC
CSVAGRGIQYF
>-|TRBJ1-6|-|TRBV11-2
TGTGCCAGCAGGAGATCTAATAATTCACCCCTCCACTTT
CASRRSNNSPLHF
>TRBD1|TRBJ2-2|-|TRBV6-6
TGTGCCACTTTCCGGGACAGGGAAATCGGGGAGCTGTTTTTT
CATFRDREIGELFF
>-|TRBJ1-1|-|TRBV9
TGTGCCAGCAGCGTAGAGCCCTCCAACACTGAAGCTTTCTTT
CASSVEPSNTEAFF
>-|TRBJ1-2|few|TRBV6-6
TGTGCCAGCAGTGGGAATGGCTACACCTTC
CASSGNGYTF
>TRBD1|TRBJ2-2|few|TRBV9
TGTGCCAGCAGCGCCGGGACAGCGAACACCGGGGAGCTGTTTTTT
CASSAGTANTGELFF
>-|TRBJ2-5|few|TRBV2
TGTGCCAGCAGACTAGCAGTCCAAGAGACCCAGTACTTC
CASRLAVQETQYF
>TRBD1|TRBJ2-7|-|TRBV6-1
TGTGCCAGCAGACGGGACAGGGATTACGAGCAGTACTTC
CASRRDRDYEQYF
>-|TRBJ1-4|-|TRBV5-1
TGCGCCAGCTCGGCGGGGGGGAATAATGAAAAACTGTTTTTT
CASSAGGNNEKLFF
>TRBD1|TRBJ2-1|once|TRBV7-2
TGTGCCAGCAGCAACCGGGACAGGGTCGGAGAGCAGTTCTTC
CASSNRDRVGEQFF
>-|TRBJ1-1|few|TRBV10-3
TGTGCCACTGCGGGGGAGTCGGCCACTGAAGCTTTCTTT
CATAGESATEAFF
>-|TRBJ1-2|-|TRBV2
TGTGCCAGCAGAAGGATTCCCTATGGCTACACCTTC
CASRRIPYGYTF
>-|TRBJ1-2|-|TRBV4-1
TGCGCCAGCAGCCAAGGGGACACAATTAACTATGGCTACACCTTC
CASSQGDTINYGYTF
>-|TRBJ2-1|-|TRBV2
TGTGCCAGCAGTGTGTCTAGAACGGACAATGAGCAGTTCTTC
CASSVSRTDNEQFF
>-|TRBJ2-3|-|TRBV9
TGTGCCAGCAGCGTAGTAGGGGACCTCACAGATACGCAGTATTTT
CASSVVGDLTDTQYF
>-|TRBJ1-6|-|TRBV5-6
TGTGCCAGCAGCTCGCGGAGGGCGAGGGAACCCCTCCACTTT
CASSSRRAREPLHF
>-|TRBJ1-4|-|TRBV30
TGTGCCTGGAGTCCGGGACTCGGCGGCGAAAAACTGTTTTTT
CAWSPGLGGEKLFF
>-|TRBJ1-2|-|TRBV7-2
TGTGCCAGCAGCCCCAATTCTGTTGGCTACACCTTC
CASSPNSVGYTF
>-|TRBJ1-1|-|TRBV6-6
TGTGCCAGCAGTTACCCAAGGTCAGGCACTGAAGCTTTCTTT
CASSYPRSGTEAFF
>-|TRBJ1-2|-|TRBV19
TGTGCCAGTACCGGTGGCCCGGGGGCGGACTATGGCTACACCTTC
CASTGGPGADYGYTF
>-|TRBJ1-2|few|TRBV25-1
TGTGCCAGCACTACAGGGTCCTATGGCTACACCTTC
CASTTGSYGYTF